This T cell receptor beta chain originates from a study of T cell changes during pregnancy in multiple sclerosis. CDR3 size: 15 residues. V was cut by 3 bases and J by 0 bases, with 9 bases left in between. The germline CDR1 and CDR2 sequences are SNHLY and FYNNEI. Assay used: immunoSEQ multiplex PCR; TCRdb lists only in-frame clones, some missing. The repertoire holds about 77,000 clones, with about 88% as singletons. This clonotype was sampled from a female donor with multiple sclerosis, enrolled in a pregnancy study. Source: peripheral blood, taken before pregnancy. The V gene is TRBV2, the J gene TRBJ1-3; D is unresolved. As DNA, the CDR3 is TGTGCCAGCAGTGAGGGAGGATTCTCTGGAAACACCATATATTTT. Amino acids: CASSEGGFSGNTIYF.